This is a list of T cell receptor beta chains from one sample in a study of T-cell memory formation after mild COVID-19. TCRdb processed the 5' RACE reads anew with MiXCR; each CDR3 protein has one entry. The repertoire holds 350,000 to 450,000 distinct CDR3 sequences, about 19% seen once, with approximately 8.4% in the top ten. The sample taken for sequencing was PBMCs or a T cell subset sorted from them (not recorded which). The source is an adult woman who had mild COVID-19 (a few samples of this study predate the infection). Cell type and time point are not known. Each CDR3 is given with its conserved first and last residue. Fields, in order: clone size, V gene, D gene, J gene, CDR3 DNA, CDR3 protein. The D gene is left open where the match is weak. The size field is filled for only some rows; it gives once, few, many or a size class.

size: NA; V: TRBV7-2; D: TRBD2; J: TRBJ2-2; DNA: TGTGCCAGCAGCTCGACTAGCGGGAGGTTCGGCGGGGAGCTGTTTTTT; CDR3: CASSSTSGRFGGELFF
size: many; V: TRBV7-9; D: NA; J: TRBJ1-2; DNA: TGTGCCAGCAGTTTAGGGGGGAATGGCTACACCTTC; CDR3: CASSLGGNGYTF
size: few; V: TRBV20-1; D: NA; J: TRBJ1-1; DNA: TGCAGTGCTATAGAGCGGACTGAAGCTTTCTTT; CDR3: CSAIERTEAFF
size: NA; V: TRBV24-1; D: NA; J: TRBJ2-7; DNA: TGTGCCACCAGTGATCCAAGACACGGATACGAGCAGTACTTC; CDR3: CATSDPRHGYEQYF
size: few; V: TRBV21-1; D: NA; J: TRBJ1-1; DNA: TGTGCCAGCACCGAAGGACAGGGAGGAAGGGAAGCTTTCTTT; CDR3: CASTEGQGGREAFF
size: few; V: TRBV7-9; D: NA; J: TRBJ1-3; DNA: TGTGCCAGCAGCTTAGTAATATCTGGAAACACCATATATTTT; CDR3: CASSLVISGNTIYF
size: few; V: TRBV13; D: NA; J: TRBJ2-5; DNA: TGTGCCAGCAGCTCCAGACTGGAGACCCAGTACTTC; CDR3: CASSSRLETQYF
size: NA; V: TRBV7-9; D: NA; J: TRBJ2-1; DNA: TGTGCCAGCAGCTTGACGGGGGCCGACTACAATGAGCAGTTCTTC; CDR3: CASSLTGADYNEQFF
size: NA; V: TRBV27; D: NA; J: TRBJ2-1; DNA: TGTGCCAGCAGTTTACCGACTAGGCTATACGGCTACAATGAGCAGTTCTTC; CDR3: CASSLPTRLYGYNEQFF
size: few; V: TRBV6-5; D: NA; J: TRBJ2-5; DNA: TGTGCCAGCAGTTACGGATCGGGGCCTCAAGAGACCCAGTACTTC; CDR3: CASSYGSGPQETQYF
size: many; V: TRBV7-9; D: TRBD1; J: TRBJ1-5; DNA: TGTGCCAGCAGCCCGACTGGGACAGGGTATCAGCCCCAGCATTTT; CDR3: CASSPTGTGYQPQHF
size: many; V: TRBV11-2; D: NA; J: TRBJ1-1; DNA: TGTGCCAGCAGCACTCACAGGGACACTGAAGCTTTCTTT; CDR3: CASSTHRDTEAFF
size: NA; V: TRBV24-1; D: NA; J: TRBJ2-6; DNA: TGTGCCACCAGTGATTCCAGGGTTGGGGCCAACGTCCTGACTTTC; CDR3: CATSDSRVGANVLTF
size: NA; V: TRBV7-2; D: NA; J: TRBJ1-5; DNA: TGTGCCAGCAGCCCCCACAGTACCAGATACAATCAGCCCCAGCATTTT; CDR3: CASSPHSTRYNQPQHF
size: NA; V: TRBV24-1; D: NA; J: TRBJ1-5; DNA: TGTGCCACCAGTGGGGGAAATCAGCCCCAGCATTTT; CDR3: CATSGGNQPQHF
size: few; V: TRBV7-9; D: NA; J: TRBJ2-1; DNA: TGTGCCAGCAGCCTAGGGACCGAAAAGCATTCGTTCTTC; CDR3: CASSLGTEKHSFF
size: NA; V: TRBV7-6; D: NA; J: TRBJ2-3; DNA: TGTGCCAGCAGCTCAGCTGGGGGAGTAGATACGCAGTATTTT; CDR3: CASSSAGGVDTQYF
size: few; V: TRBV12-3/TRBV12-4; D: TRBD1; J: TRBJ2-2; DNA: TGTGCCAGCACCCCCAGGAGAACAGGGGGCCCCCCTTCAATGAGAAACACCGGGGAGCTGTTTTTT; CDR3: CASTPRRTGGPPSMRNTGELFF
size: NA; V: TRBV7-2; D: TRBD2; J: TRBJ2-3; DNA: TGTGCCAGCAGCTTAGGGTCCCTAGCGGGAGGGGGGGATACGCAGTATTTT; CDR3: CASSLGSLAGGGDTQYF
size: NA; V: TRBV5-1; D: TRBD1; J: TRBJ2-3; DNA: TGCGCCAGCAGCGGTACAGGGGGCGGTTGGAACTTGGAAGATACGCAGTATTTT; CDR3: CASSGTGGGWNLEDTQYF
size: NA; V: TRBV18; D: NA; J: TRBJ1-2; DNA: TGTGCCAGCTCACCGTACAGAGACTATGGCTACACCTTC; CDR3: CASSPYRDYGYTF
size: many; V: TRBV7-2; D: NA; J: TRBJ2-7; DNA: TGTGCCAGCAGCTTAAGCGGGACAAGCGGCGAGCAGTACTTC; CDR3: CASSLSGTSGEQYF
size: few; V: TRBV24-1; D: TRBD1; J: TRBJ2-1; DNA: TGTGCCACCAGTGATTCGGGGACAGATAATGAGCAGTTCTTC; CDR3: CATSDSGTDNEQFF
size: NA; V: TRBV3-1; D: NA; J: TRBJ1-6; DNA: TGTGCCAGCAGCCAAGTAGGGGTCGGTGGTTCACCCCTCCACTTT; CDR3: CASSQVGVGGSPLHF
size: NA; V: TRBV5-1; D: NA; J: TRBJ2-3; DNA: TGCGCCAGCAGCTTGGGCCGGGGGCGCGCAGATACGCAGTATTTT; CDR3: CASSLGRGRADTQYF
size: few; V: TRBV6-5; D: NA; J: TRBJ2-1; DNA: TGTGCCAGCCGGGCCGGCGGGGTAGCAGCCTACAATGAGCAGTTCTTC; CDR3: CASRAGGVAAYNEQFF
size: few; V: TRBV7-9; D: TRBD1; J: TRBJ1-2; DNA: TGTGCCAGCAGTCCACCGGGACAGGGTTGGTATGGCTACACCTTC; CDR3: CASSPPGQGWYGYTF